Following are 5 T cell receptor beta chains from one sample sequenced in a study of T-cell reconstitution after alpha-beta-depleted transplantation in children. This sample's TCRbeta library carried unique molecular identifier barcodes. TCRdb reanalysed the PCR reads using MiXCR and keeps one entry per CDR3 protein. The table has under 850,000 distinct CDR3 sequences, around 13% seen once. The sample was PBMCs, taken before TCRalphabeta/CD19-depleted stem cell transplant. The receptors shown here come from a girl aged 2 to 9 with congenital amegakaryocytic thrombocytopenia, due to receive a stem cell transplant.

This clonotype was observed many times. The chain has TRBV7-8 and TRBJ1-2, with TRBD1 matching over 12 bases. V was pared by 5 bases and J by 8 bases, with 15 bases of the junction left unmatched. Germline CDR1 is SGHVS and CDR2 is FQNEAQ. CDR3 length: 17 residues. The CDR3 coding sequence is TGTGCCAGCAGCCAGATTGTAGGCCGGGACAGGGGGCAAGGCTACACCTTC. Amino acid sequence: CASSQIVGRDRGQGYTF.

The sample holds many counts of this clonotype. The chain couples TRBV12-3 or TRBV12-4 to TRBJ2-2; 8 bases align to TRBD1. The CDR3 runs 16 residues. V shed 4 bases and J 3 bases; nucleotides not matched to a gene: 7. CDR3 coding DNA: TGTGCCAGCAGTTCAACCTCACAGGGGGACACCGGGGAGCTGTTTTTT. It codes for CASSSTSQGDTGELFF.

This chain links TRBV2 with TRBJ1-2; possibly TRBD1 for D (5 bases). The V and J ends lost 4 bases and 9 bases respectively, with 15 bases between them. The CDR3 runs to 13 residues. Germline values: CDR1 SNHLY, CDR2 FYNNEI. The CDR3 here is CASSGRQGVSYTF. In DNA, the CDR3 is TGTGCCAGCAGTGGGCGGCAGGGCGTAAGCTACACCTTC.

This clonotype was seen only a few times. The rearrangement uses TRBV10-3 and TRBJ2-7, with no clear D. Trimming left V 0 bases short and J 0 bases short, with 6 bases between. Germline lookup yields CDR1 ENHRY and CDR2 SYGVKD. This CDR3 has 14 amino acids. The CDR3 DNA is TGTGCCATCAGTGAGTCGGCCTACTCCTACGAGCAGTACTTC. Its translation is CAISESAYSYEQYF.

The table lists this clonotype with a few counts. The gene calls are TRBV14 and TRBJ2-5; a weak D match, TRBD2 (6 bases). The V gene lost 1 base and the J gene lost 5 bases, with 17 bases spanning the gap. CDR1 and CDR2 from the germline V gene are SGHDN and FVKESK. The CDR3 is 16 residues long. CDR3 residues: CASSQGDWTMYETQYF. The CDR3 nucleotides read TGTGCCAGCAGCCAAGGGGACTGGACCATGTACGAGACCCAGTACTTC.